The rows below give T cell receptor beta chains drawn from one sample of a study of T cell clones after liver transplantation. Repertoires were generated with immunoSEQ multiplex PCR, while TCRdb's copy carries only in-frame clones and drops some. The sample includes about 80,000 clones, 65% to 85% seen only once; the top ten take 0.4% to 0.6%. The sequencing here drew on CD4+ T cells from blood, taken around 42 months after liver transplant. The receptors here all came from a human patient who received a liver transplant. T cells may partly derive from the graft donor. Each CDR3 is given with its conserved first and last residue. Each record gives: D gene, clone size, V gene, J gene, CDR3 length, CDR3 DNA, CDR3 protein. A D gene is named only where the DNA matches it firmly. Clone size appears in some rows only: once, few, many, or a class for an expanded clone.

NA	NA	TRBV6-5	TRBJ2-7	14	TGTGCCAGCAGTGAATTAAGGGGATCCTACGAGCAGTACTTC	CASSELRGSYEQYF
NA	NA	TRBV27	TRBJ1-4	15	TGTGCCAGCAGCCCACGGATCCGTAATAAAGAAAAACTGTTTTTT	CASSPRIRNKEKLFF
TRBD2	NA	TRBV13	TRBJ2-5	16	TGTGCCAGCAGCACCCGGACTAGCGGGGCCCGTGAGACCCAGTACTTC	CASSTRTSGARETQYF
NA	NA	TRBV5-1	TRBJ1-1	15	TGCGCCAGCAGTTTGAGGGGGTCTGGGAGCACTGAAGCTTTCTTT	CASSLRGSGSTEAFF
TRBD2	once	TRBV4-2	TRBJ2-5	16	TGTGCCAGCAGCCAAGACGCCCAAGCGGGAGGAGTGACCCAGTACTTC	CASSQDAQAGGVTQYF
NA	NA	TRBV6-5	TRBJ1-1	15	TGTGCCAGCAGTTTTAACCCAGGAGCGGGCACTGAAGCTTTCTTT	CASSFNPGAGTEAFF
NA	NA	TRBV6-5	TRBJ2-2	14	TGTGCCAGCAGCCGCCCCCAGGGGACCGGGGAGCTGTTTTTT	CASSRPQGTGELFF
NA	few	TRBV18	TRBJ1-1	15	TGTGCCAGCTCACCAATCGCCAGGGGTGTAACTGAAGCTTTCTTT	CASSPIARGVTEAFF
NA	NA	TRBV4-1	TRBJ2-7	19	TGCGCCAGCAGCCAATTCGCGAGCGTTGGGACTCGGACAGTGTACGAGCAGTACTTC	CASSQFASVGTRTVYEQYF
TRBD1	NA	TRBV9	TRBJ1-4	18	TGTGCCAGCAGCGTAGGTATAGGGGGCGACAGCAGATTTGAAAAACTGTTTTTT	CASSVGIGGDSRFEKLFF
TRBD1	few	TRBV4-1	TRBJ2-1	18	TGCGCCAGCAGCCAAGTATTCTCGACAGGGCGTAGGGCCAATGAGCAGTTCTTC	CASSQVFSTGRRANEQFF
TRBD2	NA	TRBV19	TRBJ2-5	16	TGTGCCAGTAGTCCCCGCTTAGTGGCGGGAGACGAGACCCAGTACTTC	CASSPRLVAGDETQYF
NA	NA	TRBV4-1	TRBJ2-1	14	TGCGCCAGCAGCCAAGTCCAACTTGGGGGTGAGCAGTTCTTC	CASSQVQLGGEQFF
TRBD1	NA	TRBV5-1	TRBJ1-4	16	TGCGCCAGCAGCCCCCACAGGGGGCCGACTAATGAAAAACTGTTTTTT	CASSPHRGPTNEKLFF
TRBD2	few	TRBV7-3	TRBJ2-2	17	TGTGCCAGCAGCAGACTAGCGGGAGGGTTGGCCACCGGGGAGCTGTTTTTT	CASSRLAGGLATGELFF
NA	NA	TRBV5-1	TRBJ1-3	16	TGCGCCAGCAGCAAAAAGTCCGGGACCGGCGGAAACACCATATATTTT	CASSKKSGTGGNTIYF
TRBD1	NA	TRBV9	TRBJ1-1	16	TGTGCCAGCAGCCTCTCCAGGGGGACAGGTCTGGCTGAAGCTTTCTTT	CASSLSRGTGLAEAFF
TRBD1	NA	TRBV5-1	TRBJ1-2	15	TGCGCCAGCAGACGGGAACAGGGGGCGGGCTATGGCTACACCTTC	CASRREQGAGYGYTF
NA	NA	TRBV5-1	TRBJ2-2	15	TGCGCCAGCAGCTTGAATGTCCAATCGCCCGGGGAGCTGTTTTTT	CASSLNVQSPGELFF
NA	NA	TRBV28	TRBJ1-5	15	TGTGCCAGCAGTACGGGACTCCTGGTAGGTCAGCCCCAGCATTTT	CASSTGLLVGQPQHF
NA	NA	TRBV28	TRBJ2-7	15	TGTGCCAGCAGTTTAGTGTCAGCGGGCTTCCACGAGCAGTACTTC	CASSLVSAGFHEQYF
TRBD1	NA	TRBV10-1	TRBJ2-7	13	TGCGCCGATTGGACAGGGAGCTCCTACGAGCAGTACTTC	CADWTGSSYEQYF
NA	NA	TRBV9	TRBJ2-3	11	TGTGCCAGCAGCGTTGGAGATACGCAGTATTTT	CASSVGDTQYF
NA	NA	TRBV30	TRBJ2-5	13	TGTGCCTGGAGTGGTGGCGCCCAAGAGACCCAGTACTTC	CAWSGGAQETQYF
TRBD1	NA	TRBV28	TRBJ2-3	14	TGTGCCAGCAGTTACGACAGGGGCACAGATACGCAGTATTTT	CASSYDRGTDTQYF
TRBD1	once	TRBV5-3	TRBJ1-2	15	TGTGCCAGAAGCTTACCACTTGACAGGGTCGATGGCTACACCTTC	CARSLPLDRVDGYTF
NA	NA	TRBV9	TRBJ2-5	13	TGTGCCAGCAGCGTAGTTCACCAAGAGACCCAGTACTTC	CASSVVHQETQYF
NA	NA	TRBV5-4	TRBJ2-3	13	TGTGCCAGCAGCTTGGAAGACACAGATACGCAGTATTTT	CASSLEDTDTQYF
NA	NA	TRBV30	TRBJ1-5	13	TGTGCCTGGAGTAGACAGCCGTATCAGCCCCAGCATTTT	CAWSRQPYQPQHF
NA	NA	TRBV18	TRBJ1-2	17	TGTGCCAGCTCATGGGACGCCACGGGGAAACTTAACTATGGCTACACCTTC	CASSWDATGKLNYGYTF
TRBD1	NA	TRBV14	TRBJ1-1	15	TGTGCCAGCAGCCTAGTAAACAGGGGGCTAACTGAAGCTTTCTTT	CASSLVNRGLTEAFF
NA	NA	TRBV18	TRBJ1-2	14	TGTGCCAGCTCTCAAGGACAAGCAGCCGGCGGCTACACCTTC	CASSQGQAAGGYTF
TRBD1	NA	TRBV20-1	TRBJ1-1	10	TGCAGTGCTAACAGGGGGGGAGCTTTCTTT	CSANRGGAFF
TRBD1	NA	TRBV10-3	TRBJ1-2	13	TGTGCCATCGCGACAGGGGGCGAAGATGGCTACACCTTC	CAIATGGEDGYTF
TRBD1	once	TRBV2	TRBJ1-1	15	TGTGCCAGCAGTGAAGCGGGACAGGGGAGAACTGAAGCTTTCTTT	CASSEAGQGRTEAFF
NA	NA	TRBV28	TRBJ1-2	15	TGTGCCAGCAGTTTGGTAGTAGGGGTAGCCCGTGGCTACACCTTC	CASSLVVGVARGYTF
TRBD2	NA	TRBV7-9	TRBJ2-5	15	TGTGCCAGCAGCTTAGGGAGACTAGCGGGAGAGACCCAGTACTTC	CASSLGRLAGETQYF
NA	NA	TRBV29-1	TRBJ2-3	15	TGCAGCGCCTACCGCCGGGACGGCGGCACAGATACGCAGTATTTT	CSAYRRDGGTDTQYF
NA	NA	TRBV9	TRBJ2-2	13	TGTGCCAGCAGCCCCACTTTAGGCGGGGAGCTGTTTTTT	CASSPTLGGELFF
NA	once	TRBV7-3	TRBJ2-3	15	TGTGCCAGCAGACAAGGGGGTAGCGGCACAGATACGCAGTATTTT	CASRQGGSGTDTQYF
NA	NA	TRBV5-1	TRBJ2-2	16	TGCGCCAGCAGCCCATCCGGGACCACGAACACCGGGGAGCTGTTTTTT	CASSPSGTTNTGELFF
NA	NA	TRBV6-1	TRBJ2-4	17	TGTGCCAGCAGTGTCATCACCGGGACACAAGCCAAAAACATTCAGTACTTC	CASSVITGTQAKNIQYF
TRBD2	NA	TRBV14	TRBJ2-1	15	TGTGCCAGCAGCCCCGGGACTATCTCCTACAATGAGCAGTTCTTC	CASSPGTISYNEQFF
TRBD2	NA	TRBV5-1	TRBJ2-5	16	TGCGCCAGCAGCTTGGGTTCCGTTGCGGGGGAAGAGACCCAGTACTTC	CASSLGSVAGEETQYF
NA	NA	TRBV19	TRBJ2-2	15	TGTGCCACCACCTCATCCGGGTCGAACACCGGGGAGCTGTTTTTT	CATTSSGSNTGELFF
NA	once	TRBV10-3	TRBJ1-5	15	TGTGCCATCAGTGAGTCGAATTGGGGCAATCAGCCCCAGCATTTT	CAISESNWGNQPQHF
TRBD2	NA	TRBV6-1	TRBJ2-3	18	TGTGCCAGCAGTGAAGCAAGGCTAGCGGGAGGGTTCACAGATACGCAGTATTTT	CASSEARLAGGFTDTQYF
TRBD2	NA	TRBV9	TRBJ2-6	16	TGTGCCAGCAGCTTAGCGGGAGTCGCTGGGGCCAACGTCCTGACTTTC	CASSLAGVAGANVLTF
NA	once	TRBV18	TRBJ1-3	15	TGTGCCAGCTCACCACCGGGAAGGGCTGGAAACACCATATATTTT	CASSPPGRAGNTIYF
NA	once	TRBV28	TRBJ2-7	17	TGTGCCAGCAGTTTATACCCCACGGACGGGTCGGGGTACGAGCAGTACTTC	CASSLYPTDGSGYEQYF
NA	NA	TRBV5-1	TRBJ2-3	14	TGCGCCAGCAGCTACGGGACTTCCTCGGATACGCAGTATTTT	CASSYGTSSDTQYF
NA	NA	TRBV19	TRBJ2-2	15	TGTGCCAGTAACGCCGGCAAGGGAAATACAGGGGAGCTGTTTTTT	CASNAGKGNTGELFF
NA	once	TRBV9	TRBJ2-1	15	TGTGCCAGCAGCGTAGTTGGCGGAAGTAACAATGAGCAGTTCTTC	CASSVVGGSNNEQFF